This TCR beta chain was captured in a study of neurological immune-mediated disorders. Study results and limitations: The greatest degree of TCR clonal expansion was observed in HTLV-1-associated myelopathy, with the lowest in multiple sclerosis, below that of healthy controls.

Synthesis of cDNA was accomplished via 5'RACE employing 10-nucleotide random UMIs. TCRdb reanalysed the 5' RACE reads using MiXCR and keeps one entry per CDR3 protein. This table has 80,000 or so distinct CDR3 sequences, about 9.5% appearing once. In germline, CDR1 is SGHRS, CDR2 YFSETQ. This CDR3 has 14 residues. The ends were cut back, 4 bases at V and 2 bases at J, with 12 bases in the middle. This clonotype was recorded at least ten times. Its cognate antigen is unknown. Sequencing was done on a sample of PBMCs. The receptor's source is a man aged 50 to 59 in good health. The genes are TRBV5-1 and TRBJ1-2; tentatively, D is TRBD1 (5 bases). CDR3 in DNA: TGCGCCAGCAGCCAAGACAGCGGCAACTATGGCTACACCTTC. Residues: CASSQDSGNYGYTF.